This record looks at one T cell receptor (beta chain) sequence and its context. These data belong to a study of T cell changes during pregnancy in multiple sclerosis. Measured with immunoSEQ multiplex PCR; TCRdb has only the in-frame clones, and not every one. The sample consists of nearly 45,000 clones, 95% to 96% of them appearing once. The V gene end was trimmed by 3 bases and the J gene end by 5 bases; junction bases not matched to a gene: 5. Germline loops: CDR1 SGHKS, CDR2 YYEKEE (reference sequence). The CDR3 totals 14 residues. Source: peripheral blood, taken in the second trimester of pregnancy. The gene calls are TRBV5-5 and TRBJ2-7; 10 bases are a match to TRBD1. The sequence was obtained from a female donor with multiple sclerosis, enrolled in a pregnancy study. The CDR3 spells CASSSDRGNHEQYF. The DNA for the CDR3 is TGTGCCAGCAGCTCGGACAGGGGGAACCACGAGCAGTACTTC.